This is a list of T cell receptor beta chains from one sample in a study of T cells in Graves' hyperthyroidism and ophthalmopathy. A single record per CDR3 protein comes from TCRdb applying MiXCR to the multiplex PCR reads. The sample holds some 530,000 distinct CDR3 sequences, approximately 22% seen once. Sequenced material: blood. All receptors come from a woman in her seventies with Graves' ophthalmopathy. Both conserved end residues are part of each CDR3. The D gene is left open where the match is weak. Clone size is given for some rows only: seen once, a few or many times, or a class if the clone is expanded.

TRBJ2-7 | TRBV30 | once | - | TGTGCCTGGATCGGACGGGGACGTCGCTCCTACGAGCAGTACTTC | CAWIGRGRRSYEQYF
TRBJ1-6 | TRBV6-1 | - | - | TGTGCCAGCAGTGAAAGGGGGTTAACTCTCCACTTT | CASSERGLTLHF
TRBJ1-2 | TRBV7-6 | - | TRBD1 | TGTGCCAGCAGCTTTTCCGGGACAGGAGGCTACACCTTC | CASSFSGTGGYTF
TRBJ2-3 | TRBV11-2 | - | TRBD1 | TGTGCCAGCAGCCTGGGACAGCTAAACACAGATACGCAGTATTTT | CASSLGQLNTDTQYF
TRBJ2-4 | TRBV7-8 | - | - | TGTGCCAGCAGCGCCCGTATAGCCAAAAACATTCAGTACTTC | CASSARIAKNIQYF
TRBJ2-7 | TRBV29-1 | few | - | TGCAGCGGGGGAGAGGGCCTCTCCTACGAGCAGTACTTC | CSGGEGLSYEQYF
TRBJ2-1 | TRBV6-2/TRBV6-3 | few | - | TGTGCCAGCAGTTTCGGGAGACTAGAGCAGTTCTTC | CASSFGRLEQFF
TRBJ2-1 | TRBV10-3 | - | TRBD2 | TGTGCCATCAGTACCGTCAGCGGGGCCTCCTACAATGAGCAGTTCTTC | CAISTVSGASYNEQFF
TRBJ2-2 | TRBV9 | - | - | TGTGCCAGCAGCGGTCTCCTACCCACCGGGGAGCTGTTTTTT | CASSGLLPTGELFF
TRBJ2-5 | TRBV10-2 | many | - | TGCGCCAGCAGTGAGTCAGGAGGGAGTTTCGCGGGAGAGACCCAGTACTTC | CASSESGGSFAGETQYF
TRBJ2-1 | TRBV5-1 | - | - | TGCGCCAGCAGCCCGCGATCGAGTGGGGCCTACAATGAGCAGTTCTTC | CASSPRSSGAYNEQFF
TRBJ2-1 | TRBV20-1 | few | TRBD2 | TGCAGTGCTAGAGCGTTACGGACTAGCGGGAGGGTGGGCTCCTACAATGAGCAGTTCTTC | CSARALRTSGRVGSYNEQFF
TRBJ2-3 | TRBV9 | - | TRBD1 | TGTGCCAGCACCAAGGGGGCGGGCCCCACAGATACGCAGTATTTT | CASTKGAGPTDTQYF
TRBJ2-5 | TRBV10-1 | few | - | TGCGCCAGCAGTGAGTCCAGGGGTCTCCAAGAGACCCAGTACTTC | CASSESRGLQETQYF
TRBJ2-7 | TRBV6-2/TRBV6-3 | many | TRBD2 | TGTGCCAGCCGGTACAGTCTAGCGGGAGGCTCCTACGAGCAGTACTTC | CASRYSLAGGSYEQYF
TRBJ2-1 | TRBV3-1 | few | - | TGTGCCAGCAGCCAAGATTTGGTGGCGATTGAGCAGTTCTTC | CASSQDLVAIEQFF
TRBJ1-1 | TRBV6-1 | - | - | TGTGCCAGCAGTCCTTCGGTGGTGGCGGGCGCTGAAGCTTTCTTT | CASSPSVVAGAEAFF
TRBJ2-7 | TRBV6-5 | few | - | TGTGCCAGCAGTTATCCTCCGCAGTACTTC | CASSYPPQYF
TRBJ2-2 | TRBV4-1 | - | - | TGCGCCAGCAGCCAAGGGACTGACGGGGAGCTGTTTTTT | CASSQGTDGELFF
TRBJ1-6 | TRBV28 | - | - | TGTGCCAGCAGTTTCCCCCGGGAGGTCCCAGATAATTCACCCCTCCACTTT | CASSFPREVPDNSPLHF